This entry is about one T cell receptor (beta chain). Antigen: not known. This CDR3 spans 14 amino acids. The germline V gene has CDR1 MDHEN and CDR2 SYDVKM. Between the trimmed V and J ends, which lost 8 bases and 4 bases, there was a span of 15 bases. The source of the sample is a study of cytomegalovirus exposure and HLA in healthy donors. Background on the study: Earlier, 150 million to 200 million T cells were analyzed, and around 100 million unique TCR beta sequences were found among them. General observations from the study: Association of fewer than 20,000 TCR beta sequences with HLA alleles was found at 0.05 false discovery rate in a later analysis. When a later analysis compared HLA-associated TCR beta chains with equally common others, the HLA-associated chains turned out to be more clonally expanded and to have lower generation probabilities.

Amplification used 60 Vbeta primers and 13 Jbeta primers. Repertoires were generated with immunoSEQ multiplex PCR, while TCRdb's copy carries only in-frame clones and drops some. The sample holds about 180,000 clones, roughly four fifths seen once. What was sequenced was PBMCs. The receptor comes from a girl under 18 in good health and CMV-seropositive. The chain is built from TRBV28 and TRBJ1-3; D is uncertain. CDR3 in DNA: TGTGCCAGCCAGTCCCCCACCTCGGGAAACACCATATATTTT. It specifies CASQSPTSGNTIYF.